The 23 T cell receptor beta chains in this list originate from one sample, sequenced in a study of T cells after yellow fever vaccination. TCRdb reprocessed the 5' RACE reads via MiXCR and lists one record per CDR3 protein. The sample has about 74,000 distinct CDR3 sequences, approximately 6.5% seen once. The input for sequencing was CD8+ T cells sorted from PBMCs, taken more than 4 days after the first yellow fever vaccination. These receptors all come from a man aged 18 to 35 who received the YFV17D yellow fever vaccine.

This clonotype was seen only a few times. The genes are TRBV7-9 and TRBJ2-1; 9 bases align to TRBD2. Germline assignment: CDR1 SEHNR and CDR2 FQNEAQ (reference sequence). Germline trimming cut 8 bases from V and 3 bases from J; bases unmatched to any gene: 8. The CDR3 has 15 amino acids. CDR3 coding DNA: TGTGCCAGCGCCGGGGAGCGGGGGGACTACAATGAGCAGTTCTTC. It translates to CASAGERGDYNEQFF. Full variable domain (missing parts from reference TRBV7-9 and TRBJ2-1): DTGVSQNPRHKITKRGQNVTFRCDPISEHNRLYWYRQTLGQGPEFLTYFQNEAQLEKSRLLSDRFSAERPKGSFSTLEIQRTEQGDSAMYLCASAGERGDYNEQFFGPGTRLTVL.

The chain carries TRBV6-5 and TRBJ2-7; 9 nucleotides line up with TRBD1. V lost 8 bases to trimming and J lost 3 bases; unmatched junction nucleotides: 5. In germline, CDR1 is MNHEY, CDR2 SVGAGI. The CDR3 is made up of 13 amino acids. CDR3 loop: CASRLGQGYEQYV. CDR3 DNA: TGTGCCAGCCGTTTGGGACAGGGCTACGAGCAGTACGTC.

This clonotype was picked up many times. The chain couples TRBV4-1 to TRBJ2-2, with D perhaps TRBD1 (6 bases). Germline loops: CDR1 MGHRA, CDR2 YSYEKL. The V and J ends lost 0 bases and 4 bases respectively, with 12 bases between them. The CDR3 totals 16 residues. The CDR3 sequence: CASSQEWGLSTGELFF. For the CDR3, the DNA is TGCGCCAGCAGCCAAGAATGGGGGCTTAGCACCGGGGAGCTGTTTTTT.

Comment on this clonotype: Since a much larger clone is just one base distant, this may be a read error. V gene TRBV6-1 combines with J gene TRBJ1-2; D possibly corresponds to TRBD1 (5 bases). Trimming took 5 bases from V and 5 from J, leaving 18 bases between them. Germline V lookup: CDR1 MNHNS, CDR2 SASEGT. CDR3 length: 15 amino acids. This chain's CDR3 is CASSPQASAYYGYTF. The CDR3 nucleotides are TGTGCCAGCAGTCCACAGGCTTCCGCATATTATGGCTACACCTTC.

The CDR3 nucleotides read TGTGCCAGCAGTTACGGGAGGGCCTACGAGCAGTACGTC. It encodes CASSYGRAYEQYV. The chain employs TRBV6-2 or TRBV6-3 and TRBJ2-7; TRBD2 aligns across 7 bases. The V gene's germline CDR1 is MNHEY and CDR2 SVGEGT. CDR3 length: 13 residues. With V trimmed by 2 bases and J by 2 bases, 0 bases remained unmatched.

This clonotype was seen more than once but under ten times. This chain joins TRBV13 and TRBJ2-2; no clear D. V gave up 7 bases and J gave up 6 bases, with 18 bases separating them. CDR3 length: 15 residues. Germline CDR1 and CDR2: PRHDT and FYEKMQ (reference sequence). CDR3 residues: CASNSQSRVAGELFF. The DNA of the CDR3 is TGTGCCAGCAACTCCCAATCCCGGGTAGCCGGGGAGCTGTTTTTT.

This clonotype has at least ten counts. CDR3 DNA sequence: TGTGCCAGCAGTGAATTTTGGACAGGGGGCAAGCAGTACGTC. As protein: CASSEFWTGGKQYV. The chain has TRBV6-1 and TRBJ2-7, with 11 bases matching TRBD1. This CDR3 region has 14 residues. The trim removed 2 bases at V and 8 bases at J, leaving 5 bases unmatched. Germline CDR1 is MNHNS and CDR2 is SASEGT.

The chain recombines TRBV19 with TRBJ2-6; D remains unclear. Per germline, CDR1 LNHDA and CDR2 SQIVND (reference sequence). The CDR3 runs 13 residues. Between the trimmed V and J ends, which lost 8 bases and 0 bases, there was a span of 5 bases. CDR3 in DNA: TGTGCCAGTTTACTCTCTGGGGCCAACGTCCTGACTTTC. The encoded protein is CASLLSGANVLTF.

The table lists this clonotype with a few counts. The CDR3 loop reads CASSVEGSGNTIYF. CDR3 DNA sequence: TGTGCCAGCAGCGTAGAGGGGTCTGGAAACACCATATATTTT. V usage is TRBV9 and J usage is TRBJ1-3, with a possible D match to TRBD1 (5 bases). The ends were cut back, 0 bases at V and 1 base at J, with 5 bases in the middle. Germline V CDR1 and CDR2: SGDLS, YYNGEE. This CDR3 is 14 amino acids long.

Only a few counts were recorded for this clonotype. This chain uses TRBV23-1 with TRBJ1-4, with no clear D. TRBV23-1 is recorded as an ORF, its role being uncertain. Trimming removed 2 bases at V and 7 bases at J, with 17 bases between. CDR3 size: 16 residues. The CDR3 coding sequence is TGCGCCAGCAGTCAAGGAGTCGGGAGCATGGGTGAAAAACTGTTTTTT. Amino acids: CASSQGVGSMGEKLFF.

In its sample, this clonotype was seen many times. The genes are TRBV5-1 and TRBJ2-7, with D possibly matching TRBD2 (5 bases). The V gene lost 2 bases and the J gene lost 4 bases, with 7 bases spanning the gap. This CDR3 comprises 12 residues. CDR1 and CDR2 (germline): SGHRS, YFSETQ. CDR3 sequence reads: CASSLPGYEQYF. The CDR3 bases are TGCGCCAGCAGCTTACCGGGGTACGAGCAGTACTTC.

V gene TRBV5-6 combines with J gene TRBJ2-7; TRBD1 agrees at 9 bases. The trim removed 3 bases at V and 7 bases at J, leaving 5 bases unmatched. Germline V gene lookup returns CDR1 SGHDT and CDR2 YYEEEE. The CDR3 sequence is 13 residues long. CDR3: CASSWDRAREQYV. The CDR3 nucleotides read TGTGCCAGCAGCTGGGACAGGGCGCGAGAGCAGTACGTC.

This clonotype was seen only a few times. The chain has TRBV20-1 and TRBJ1-2, with a tentative D call TRBD1 (6 bases). The germline CDR1 and CDR2 sequences are DFQATT and SNEGSKA (reference sequence). There are 14 residues in the CDR3. Trimming took off 0 bases at V and 6 bases at J, with 14 bases between the two ends. Here the CDR3 DNA reads TGCAGTGCTAGAGACGGGGGGCGACTGGATGGCTACACCTTC. This codes for CSARDGGRLDGYTF.

The rearrangement uses TRBV6-2 or TRBV6-3 and TRBJ2-5; the D is unclear. The germline V gene has CDR1 MNHEY and CDR2 SVGEGT. This CDR3 is 15 amino acids long. V lost 0 bases and J 1 base, leaving 9 bases between the germline ends. The CDR3 bases are TGTGCCAGCAGTTACTCTGTGGGGTCCCAAGAGACCCAGTACTTC. This translates into CASSYSVGSQETQYF.

This clonotype came up a few times. The chain links TRBV20-1 to TRBJ2-3; D unclear. CDR3 length equals 14 residues. Germline loops: CDR1 DFQATT, CDR2 SNEGSKA (reference sequence). V lost 1 base and J 5 bases, leaving 13 bases between the germline ends. The CDR3 region has the DNA TGCAGTGCTAGAGGAGTGCAGAGGCTAGATACGCAGTATTTT. This sequence encodes CSARGVQRLDTQYF.

This clonotype was detected only a few times. CDR3 DNA: TGTGCCAGCAGCTTAGGCGGTGCCGGGGAGCTGTTTTTT. Translation: CASSLGGAGELFF. The chain has TRBV11-2 and TRBJ2-2, with D unresolved. The CDR3 consists of 13 residues. Germline CDR1 is SGHAT and CDR2 is FQNNGV. V gave up 1 base and J gave up 6 bases, with 6 bases separating them.

This clonotype came up many times. V gene TRBV4-1 combines with J gene TRBJ2-3; 9 bases map to TRBD2. The CDR3 consists of 16 residues. In germline, CDR1 is MGHRA, CDR2 YSYEKL. The J segment lost 4 bases and the V segment lost 1 base, leaving 6 bases of the junction unmatched. Written as DNA, the CDR3 is TGCGCCAGCAGCCAAGGCCAGGGACTAGCAGCAGATACGCAGTATTTT. This codes for CASSQGQGLAADTQYF.

This clonotype was detected ten times or more. The chain couples TRBV5-1 to TRBJ1-2, with 7 nucleotides matching TRBD1. The length of the CDR3 is 14 residues. V lost 4 bases to trimming and J lost 4 bases; unmatched junction nucleotides: 7. Germline lookup yields CDR1 SGHRS and CDR2 YFSETQ. The CDR3 nucleotides are TGCGCCAGCAGCACCGACAGGGCAACCTATGGCTACACCTTC. This encodes CASSTDRATYGYTF. Supplemented by reference TRBV5-1 and TRBJ1-2, the full variable domain reads KAGVTQTPRYLIKTRGQQVTLSCSPISGHRSVSWYQQTPGQGLQFLFEYFSETQRNKGNFPGRFSGRQFSNSRSEMNVSTLELGDSALYLCASSTDRATYGYTFGSGTRLTVV.

This clonotype appeared many times. The chain combines TRBV29-1 with TRBJ1-1; no firm D call. Germline V gene lookup returns CDR1 SQVTM and CDR2 ANQGSEA. Trimming took 4 bases from V and 1 from J, leaving 4 bases between them. CDR3 length equals 11 residues. The CDR3 loop reads CSVARNTEAFF. CDR3 DNA sequence: TGCAGCGTTGCAAGGAACACTGAAGCTTTCTTT.

This clonotype has more than one count but fewer than ten. This sequence joins TRBV6-5 and TRBJ1-5; D is uncertain. CDR1 is MNHEY and CDR2 is SVGAGI in the germline V gene. This CDR3 region has 14 residues. Trimming stripped 3 bases from V and 4 bases from J, with 10 bases between. The CDR3 sequence: CASSYGETNQPQHF. As DNA, the CDR3 is TGTGCCAGCAGTTATGGGGAGACAAATCAGCCCCAGCATTTT.

This clonotype appeared many times. V and J are TRBV5-1 and TRBJ2-5; a possible D gene is TRBD1 (6 bases). The germline V gene encodes CDR1 SGHRS and CDR2 YFSETQ. The V and J ends lost 3 bases and 4 bases respectively, with 13 bases between them. The CDR3 is 14 residues long. CDR3 residues: CASSWPGQRETQYF. The CDR3 region has the DNA TGCGCCAGCAGCTGGCCGGGACAAAGAGAGACCCAGTACTTC.

For this clonotype: This may arise from a read error, as a much more abundant clone is one base away. The rearrangement uses TRBV4-1 and TRBJ2-5, with 9 nucleotides matching TRBD2. Germline-derived CDR1 and CDR2 are MGHRA and YSYEKL. V lost 1 base, J lost 5 bases, and 8 bases stayed unmatched. CDR3 length equals 16 residues. As DNA, the CDR3 is TGCGCCAGCAGCCAAGGTCGGACTAGCGTGGCGGAGACCCAGTACTTC. It encodes CASSQGRTSVAETQYF.

This chain joins TRBV28 and TRBJ2-5; D not resolved. V lost 3 bases and J 4 bases, leaving 9 bases between the germline ends. The germline V gene has CDR1 MDHEN and CDR2 SYDVKM. The CDR3 covers 13 residues. The CDR3 sequence: CASSFGVVETQYF. The DNA of the CDR3 is TGTGCCAGCAGTTTTGGGGTAGTAGAGACCCAGTACTTC.